This TCR beta chain was sequenced in a study of T cells in Graves' hyperthyroidism and ophthalmopathy (dated 2019 in TCRdb). For context, the study as a whole: Peripheral blood was collected at initial diagnosis, before any treatment. To identify TCR V-J signatures that set the groups apart, the researchers used a discovery cohort of 100 or so patients, made up of 43 with Graves' ophthalmopathy and 55 to 65 with stable Graves' hyperthyroidism. An independent validation cohort of around 19 hyperthyroidism patients and some 15 patients who later progressed to ophthalmopathy tested prospective prediction of ophthalmopathy. The 85 to 100 discovery patients were randomly split 7:3 into training and test sets. Thyroid tissue and blood T-cell repertoires from more than 5 Graves' hyperthyroidism patients were also compared in the study. After sampling, hyperthyroidism patients received methimazole starting at 30 mg daily, and ophthalmopathy patients received high-dose intravenous methylprednisolone. TCR Vbeta CDR3 sequencing of around 130 peripheral blood samples (over 40 ophthalmopathy, approximately 80 hyperthyroidism and approximately 17 progressor patients) is reported in the paper.

Hyperthyroidism patients were newly diagnosed, had a disease duration of under 2 months, and were aged 18 to 65 years. Any patient with an uncontrolled infection, another autoimmune disease, pregnancy or lactation was excluded. Diagnoses were based on clinical symptoms, serum thyroxine and TRAb, thyroid ultrasound and orbital computed tomography. For progressor patients, blood was drawn at the first diagnosis of hyperthyroidism, before any ophthalmopathy symptoms had appeared. Ficoll-Paque density gradient centrifugation was used to isolate PBMCs from approximately 10 ml of fresh peripheral blood. Patients classed as progressors first received a Graves' hyperthyroidism diagnosis and then went on to develop ophthalmopathy during follow-up. Total RNA was extracted using Trizol reagent, and RNA quality was assessed on an Agilent 2100 Bioanalyzer. The sample holds a few counts of this clonotype. This receptor's antigen is unknown. Base qualities were left out, and no much larger clone turns up one base away.

Amplification of TCR beta CDR3 regions was carried out from RNA transcripts. The first round of RT-PCR for the TCR CDR3 was performed with the HTBI primer set and the Qiagen OneStep RT-PCR kit. Libraries were constructed in a second round of multiplex PCR, after which size selection and purification were carried out. Sequencing of the libraries was done on an Illumina HiSeq2000 using paired-end 100 bp reads. On the authors' methods: SOAPnuke was used to process the raw data, removing reads that contained adapters or uncalled bases, had a mean Phred below 15, or lacked an exact match to the constant primer or identifier. COPE v1.2.5 was used to merge high-quality paired reads, and clonotypes were defined as unique nucleotide sequences. Clonotypes were aligned to IMGT TRBV, TRBD and TRBJ reference segments using MiTCR v1.1. The analysis included only V-J combinations with a frequency above 0.0001, which together covered more than 99% of the repertoires. The TCS score was defined as the ratio of F50 (clonal expansion) to E x V (chaos), calculated using BLOSUM62-based TCRdist between CDR3 peptides within each V-J. Welch's t-statistics and random forest reduced 514 V-J features to 10 to 15, which were used in a naive Bayes classifier (R e1071). TCRdb itself trimmed the public reads at Q25 with fastp, ran MiXCR and retained productive beta chains. One record per CDR3 amino acid sequence lists the most common genes and DNA. These V and J calls derive from TCRdb rather than the authors' analysis. This sample has around 700,000 distinct CDR3 sequences in its table, and around a sixth of those were observed once. About a sixth of the sample is in the top ten clones.

The research as a whole found: Most expanded thyroid clonotypes (frequency above 0.001) were also detected in blood, a finding suggesting that blood repertoires may reflect thyroid immune responses. In validation, the model predicted progression to ophthalmopathy a median of 6.5 months before onset, with roughly 68% sensitivity and 72.22% specificity. Sample size was not statistically predetermined, and blinding of investigators to group allocation was not performed. Ophthalmopathy was separated from stable hyperthyroidism by a 13 V-J signature model, with over 85% sensitivity and approximately 81% specificity obtained in cross-validation and 80%/75% obtained in testing.

This sequence originates from a woman aged 50 to 65 with Graves' hyperthyroidism that later progressed to Graves' ophthalmopathy. Sequencing was performed on blood.

The CDR3 is CASSLSDGNQPQHF. The nucleotides read TGTGCCAGCAGTTTATCGGACGGCAATCAGCCCCAGCATTTT. This chain is built from TRBV27 and TRBJ1-5; the D gene assignment is ambiguous. The CDR3 has 14 amino acids, counting the end cysteine and phenylalanine. The retained sequence is limited to the CDR3, 42 bases, with the frame set at the first base. V sheds 0 bases and J sheds 2 bases, leaving 5 bases between their ends. Reading the germline V gene (reference sequence) gives CDR1 MNHEY and CDR2 SMNVEV.